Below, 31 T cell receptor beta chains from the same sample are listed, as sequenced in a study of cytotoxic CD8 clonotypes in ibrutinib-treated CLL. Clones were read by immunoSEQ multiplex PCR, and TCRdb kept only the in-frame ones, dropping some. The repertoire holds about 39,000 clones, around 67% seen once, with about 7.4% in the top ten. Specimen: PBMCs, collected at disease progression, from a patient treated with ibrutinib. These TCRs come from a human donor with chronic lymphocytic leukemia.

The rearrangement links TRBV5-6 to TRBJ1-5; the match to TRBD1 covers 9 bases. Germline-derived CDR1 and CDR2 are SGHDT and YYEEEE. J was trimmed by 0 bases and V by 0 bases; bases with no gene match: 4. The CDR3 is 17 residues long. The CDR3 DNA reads TGTGCCAGCAGCTTGGGGGGACAGGGTACTAGCAATCAGCCCCAGCATTTT. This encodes CASSLGGQGTSNQPQHF.

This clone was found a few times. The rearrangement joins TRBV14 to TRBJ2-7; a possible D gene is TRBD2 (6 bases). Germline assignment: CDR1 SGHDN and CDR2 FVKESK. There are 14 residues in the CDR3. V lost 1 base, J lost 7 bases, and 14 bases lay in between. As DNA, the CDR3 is TGTGCCAGCAGCCAAGGACTAGGCTGGGGGGAGCAGTACTTC. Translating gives CASSQGLGWGEQYF.

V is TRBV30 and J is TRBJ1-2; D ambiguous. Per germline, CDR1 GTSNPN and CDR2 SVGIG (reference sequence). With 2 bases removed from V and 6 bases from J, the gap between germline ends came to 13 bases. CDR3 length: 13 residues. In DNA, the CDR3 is TGTGCCTGGAGTATAGACTCTCGGGATGGCTACACCTTC. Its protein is CAWSIDSRDGYTF.

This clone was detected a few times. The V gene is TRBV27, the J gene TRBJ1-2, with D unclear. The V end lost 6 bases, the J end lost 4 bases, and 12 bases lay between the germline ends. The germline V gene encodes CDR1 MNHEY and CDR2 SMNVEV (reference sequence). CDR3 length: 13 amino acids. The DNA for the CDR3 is TGTGCCAGCAGCCTGACGCACGCCTATGGCTACACCTTC. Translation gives CASSLTHAYGYTF.

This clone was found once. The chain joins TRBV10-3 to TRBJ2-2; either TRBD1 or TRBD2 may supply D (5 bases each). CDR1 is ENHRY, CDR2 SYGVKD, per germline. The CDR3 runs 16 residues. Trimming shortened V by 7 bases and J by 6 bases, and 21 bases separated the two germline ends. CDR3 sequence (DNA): TGTGCCATCAATAGACTGGGACCCCTGGAGGCCGGGGAGCTGTTTTTT. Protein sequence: CAINRLGPLEAGELFF.

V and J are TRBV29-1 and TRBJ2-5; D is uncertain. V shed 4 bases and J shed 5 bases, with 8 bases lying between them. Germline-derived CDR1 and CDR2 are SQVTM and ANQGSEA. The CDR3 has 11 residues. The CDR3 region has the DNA TGCAGCGTTGGGGCCCGCGAGACCCAGTACTTC. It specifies CSVGARETQYF.

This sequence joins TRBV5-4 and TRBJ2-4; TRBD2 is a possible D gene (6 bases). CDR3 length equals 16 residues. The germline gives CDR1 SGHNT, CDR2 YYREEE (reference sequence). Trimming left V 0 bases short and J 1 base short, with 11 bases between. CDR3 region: CASSLGGTVAKNIQYF. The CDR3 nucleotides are TGTGCCAGCAGCTTGGGCGGGACTGTCGCCAAAAACATTCAGTACTTC.

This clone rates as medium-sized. Written as DNA, the CDR3 is TGTGCCAGCAGCACCGGGAGGAGCTACGAGCAGTACTTC. Protein: CASSTGRSYEQYF. The chain carries TRBV7-9 and TRBJ2-7; TRBD2 agrees at 7 bases. After removal of 5 bases from V and 3 bases from J, the junction contained 4 bases not matched to a gene. CDR1 is SEHNR, CDR2 FQNEAQ, per germline (reference sequence). The CDR3 is 13 amino acids.

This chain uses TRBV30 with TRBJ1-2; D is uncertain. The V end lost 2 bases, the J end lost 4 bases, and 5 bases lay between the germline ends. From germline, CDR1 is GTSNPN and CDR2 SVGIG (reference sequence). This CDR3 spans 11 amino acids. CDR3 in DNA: TGTGCCTGGAGTCAACTCTATGGCTACACCTTC. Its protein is CAWSQLYGYTF.

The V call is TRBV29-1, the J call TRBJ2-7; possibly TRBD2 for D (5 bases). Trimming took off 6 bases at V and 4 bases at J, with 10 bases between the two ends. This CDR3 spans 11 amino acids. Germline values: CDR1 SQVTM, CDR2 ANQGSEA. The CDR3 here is CSVTTAYEQYF. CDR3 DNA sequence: TGCAGCGTGACTACAGCGTACGAGCAGTACTTC.

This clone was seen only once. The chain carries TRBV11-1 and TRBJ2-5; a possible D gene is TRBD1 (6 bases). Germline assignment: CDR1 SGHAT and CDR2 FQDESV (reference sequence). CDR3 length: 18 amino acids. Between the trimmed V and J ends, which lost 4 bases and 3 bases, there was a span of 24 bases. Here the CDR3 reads CASSSQGNSKVWEETQYF. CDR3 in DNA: TGTGCCAGCAGCTCACAGGGAAACTCAAAGGTCTGGGAAGAGACCCAGTACTTC.

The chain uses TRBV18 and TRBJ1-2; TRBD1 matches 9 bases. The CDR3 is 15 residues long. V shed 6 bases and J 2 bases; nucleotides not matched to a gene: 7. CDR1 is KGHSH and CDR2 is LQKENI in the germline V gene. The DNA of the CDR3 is TGTGCCAGCTCTCCAAGGGACAGGGAGAACTATGGCTACACCTTC. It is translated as CASSPRDRENYGYTF.

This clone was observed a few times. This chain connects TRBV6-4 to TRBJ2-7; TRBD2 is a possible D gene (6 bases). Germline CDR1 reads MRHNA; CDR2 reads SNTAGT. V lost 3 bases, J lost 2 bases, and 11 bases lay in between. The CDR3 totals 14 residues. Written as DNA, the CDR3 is TGTGCCAGCAGTGAGGGCGGGATAACCTACGAGCAGTACTTC. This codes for CASSEGGITYEQYF.

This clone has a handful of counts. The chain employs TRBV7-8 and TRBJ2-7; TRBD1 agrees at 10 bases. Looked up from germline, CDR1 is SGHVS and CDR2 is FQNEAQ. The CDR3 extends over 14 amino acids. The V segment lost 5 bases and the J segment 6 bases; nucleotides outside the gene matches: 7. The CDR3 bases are TGTGCCAGCAGCGCCCGGACAGGGGGGCTCGAGCAGTACTTC. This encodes CASSARTGGLEQYF.

The CDR3 sequence is CASSSAAGQPYEQYF. The DNA for the CDR3 is TGTGCCAGCAGCTCAGCGGCGGGACAGCCCTACGAGCAGTACTTC. The gene calls are TRBV7-3 and TRBJ2-7, with D perhaps TRBD1 (7 bases). The CDR3 length is 15 residues. CDR1 SGHTA and CDR2 FQGTGA come from the germline V gene. Trimming cost V 4 bases and J 2 bases, with 15 bases left between them.

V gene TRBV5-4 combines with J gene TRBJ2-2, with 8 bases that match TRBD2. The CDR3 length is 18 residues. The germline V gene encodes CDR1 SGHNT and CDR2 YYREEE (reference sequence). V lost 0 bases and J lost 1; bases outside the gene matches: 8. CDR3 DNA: TGTGCCAGCAGCTTGGGTGCGGCGGGAGGCCTGAACACCGGGGAGCTGTTTTTT. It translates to CASSLGAAGGLNTGELFF.

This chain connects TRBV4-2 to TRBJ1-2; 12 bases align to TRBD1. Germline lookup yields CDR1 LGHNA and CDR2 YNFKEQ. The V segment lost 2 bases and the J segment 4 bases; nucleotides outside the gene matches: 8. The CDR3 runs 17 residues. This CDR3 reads CASSQTGQGAQGYGYTF. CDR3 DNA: TGTGCCAGCAGCCAAACGGGACAGGGGGCGCAGGGCTATGGCTACACCTTC.

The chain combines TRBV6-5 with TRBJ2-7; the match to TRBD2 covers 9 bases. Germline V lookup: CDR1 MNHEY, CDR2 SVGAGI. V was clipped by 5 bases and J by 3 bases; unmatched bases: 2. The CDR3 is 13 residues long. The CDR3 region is CASSLTSGYEQYF. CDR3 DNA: TGTGCCAGCAGTCTGACTAGCGGCTACGAGCAGTACTTC.

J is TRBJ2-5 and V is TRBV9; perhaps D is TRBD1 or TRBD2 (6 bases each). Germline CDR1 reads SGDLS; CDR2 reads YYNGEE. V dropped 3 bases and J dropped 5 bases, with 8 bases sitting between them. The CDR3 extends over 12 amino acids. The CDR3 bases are TGTGCCAGCAGCGAGGGGGGCGAGACCCAGTACTTC. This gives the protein CASSEGGETQYF.

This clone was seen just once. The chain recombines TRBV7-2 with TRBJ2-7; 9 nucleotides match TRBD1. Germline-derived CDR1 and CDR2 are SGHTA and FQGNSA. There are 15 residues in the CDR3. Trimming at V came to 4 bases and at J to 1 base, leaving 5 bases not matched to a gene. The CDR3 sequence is CASSYGQGLSYEQYF. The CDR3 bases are TGTGCCAGCAGCTACGGACAGGGGTTATCCTACGAGCAGTACTTC.

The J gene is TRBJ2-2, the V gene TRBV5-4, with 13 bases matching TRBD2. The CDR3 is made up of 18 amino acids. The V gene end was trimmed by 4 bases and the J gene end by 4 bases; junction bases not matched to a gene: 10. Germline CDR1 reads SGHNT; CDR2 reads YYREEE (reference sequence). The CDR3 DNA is TGTGCCAGCAGCCCAGGGACTAGCGGGGCAGTAAGCACCGGGGAGCTGTTTTTT. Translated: CASSPGTSGAVSTGELFF. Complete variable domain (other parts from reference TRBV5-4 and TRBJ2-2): ETGVTQSPTHLIKTRGQQVTLRCSSQSGHNTVSWYQQALGQGPQFIFQYYREEENGRGNFPPRFSGLQFPNYSSELNVNALELDDSALYLCASSPGTSGAVSTGELFFGEGSRLTVL.

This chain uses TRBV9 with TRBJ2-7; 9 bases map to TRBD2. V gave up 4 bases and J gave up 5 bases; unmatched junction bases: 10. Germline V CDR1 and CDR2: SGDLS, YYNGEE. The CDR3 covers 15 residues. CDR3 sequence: CASSPRGTSRHEQYF. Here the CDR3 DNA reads TGTGCCAGCAGCCCCCGGGGGACTAGCCGCCACGAGCAGTACTTC.

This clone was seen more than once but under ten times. The CDR3 region is CASKSTSSYEQYF. The DNA of the CDR3 is TGTGCCAGTAAATCTACGTCCTCCTACGAGCAGTACTTC. This chain connects TRBV19 to TRBJ2-7; D not resolved. V was shortened by 7 bases and J by 0 bases, with 10 bases between the two germline ends. CDR3 size: 13 residues. From germline, CDR1 is LNHDA and CDR2 SQIVND (reference sequence). The full variable domain, completed using reference TRBV19 and TRBJ2-7, is DGGITQSPKYLFRKEGQNVTLSCEQNLNHDAMYWYRQDPGQGLRLIYYSQIVNDFQKGDIAEGYSVSREKKESFPLTVTSAQKNPTAFYLCASKSTSSYEQYFGPGTRLTVT.

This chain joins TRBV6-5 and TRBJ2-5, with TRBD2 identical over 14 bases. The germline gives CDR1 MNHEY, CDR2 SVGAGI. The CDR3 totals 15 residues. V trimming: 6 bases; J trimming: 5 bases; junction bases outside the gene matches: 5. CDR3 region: CASSRLAGGLETQYF. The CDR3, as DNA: TGTGCCAGCAGCCGACTAGCGGGAGGGCTGGAGACCCAGTACTTC.

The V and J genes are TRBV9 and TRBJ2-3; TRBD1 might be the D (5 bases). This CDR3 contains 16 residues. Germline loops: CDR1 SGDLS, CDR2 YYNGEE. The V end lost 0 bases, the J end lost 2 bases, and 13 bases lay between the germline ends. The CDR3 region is CASSVDSGFFTDTQYF. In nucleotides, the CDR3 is TGTGCCAGCAGCGTAGATTCAGGGTTCTTCACAGATACGCAGTATTTT.

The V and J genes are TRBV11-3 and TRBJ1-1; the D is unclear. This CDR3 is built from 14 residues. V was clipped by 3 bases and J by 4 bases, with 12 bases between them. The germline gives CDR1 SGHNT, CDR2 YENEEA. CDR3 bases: TGTGCCAGCAGCTTTAGGGAGGAGGGCACTGAAGCTTTCTTT. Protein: CASSFREEGTEAFF.

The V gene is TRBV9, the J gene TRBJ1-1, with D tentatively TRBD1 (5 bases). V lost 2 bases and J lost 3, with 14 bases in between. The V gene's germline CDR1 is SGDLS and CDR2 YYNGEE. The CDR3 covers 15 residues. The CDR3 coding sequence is TGTGCCAGCAGCGTGGAGGCGAGGGGATACACTGAAGCTTTCTTT. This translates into CASSVEARGYTEAFF.

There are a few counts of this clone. The DNA for the CDR3 is TGTGCCAGCAGCCGAGGGACGGAGCTAGCCAAAAACATTCAGTACTTC. Its protein product is CASSRGTELAKNIQYF. V usage is TRBV5-5 and J usage is TRBJ2-4; D is tentatively TRBD1 or TRBD2 (5 bases each). The V and J ends lost 4 bases and 0 bases respectively, with 14 bases between them. The germline V gene encodes CDR1 SGHKS and CDR2 YYEKEE (reference sequence). CDR3 size: 16 residues.

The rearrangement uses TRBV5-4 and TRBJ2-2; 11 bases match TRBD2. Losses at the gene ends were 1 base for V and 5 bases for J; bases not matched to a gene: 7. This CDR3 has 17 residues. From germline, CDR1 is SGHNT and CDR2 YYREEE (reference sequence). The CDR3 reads CASSLSLLAGETGELFF. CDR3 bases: TGTGCCAGCAGCTTGTCGCTACTAGCGGGAGAGACCGGGGAGCTGTTTTTT.

The CDR3 is CASSVWGSPDTQYF. The CDR3 bases are TGTGCCAGCAGCGTATGGGGCTCCCCAGATACGCAGTATTTT. The chain links TRBV9 to TRBJ2-3; D is possibly TRBD1 (5 bases). The germline V gene encodes CDR1 SGDLS and CDR2 YYNGEE. V dropped 1 base and J dropped 4 bases, with 10 bases sitting between them. This CDR3 has 14 residues.

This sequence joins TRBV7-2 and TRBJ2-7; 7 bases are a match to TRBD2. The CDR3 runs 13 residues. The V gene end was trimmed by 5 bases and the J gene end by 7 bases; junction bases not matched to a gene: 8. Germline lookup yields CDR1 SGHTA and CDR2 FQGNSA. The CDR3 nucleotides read TGTGCCAGCAGCCCCGGGACTAATACGGAGCAGTACTTC. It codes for CASSPGTNTEQYF.